These 12 T cell receptor beta chains came from one sample sequenced in a study of T cells in Graves' hyperthyroidism and ophthalmopathy (dated by TCRdb to between 2019 and 2020). The library was prepared using multiplex PCR. The listed sequencing device is Illumina HiSeq 2000. The TCR beta CDR3 regions were amplified from RNA transcripts. A first-round RT-PCR of the TCR CDR3 used the HTBI primer set with the Qiagen OneStep RT-PCR kit. Using fastp trimming at Q25 and MiXCR clonotype assembly, TCRdb reanalyzed the public sequencing data and kept in-frame beta chains. Identical CDR3 proteins give one entry, which carries the most common genes and DNA. In all, the sample holds about 500,000 distinct CDR3 sequences, and 15% to 20% of those were seen once. The ten largest clones represent around 18% of the sample. Sequenced sample: blood. The source of these receptors is a woman between 18 and 30 years old with Graves' hyperthyroidism.

CDR3 DNA: TGTGCCAGCAGACGACGGACAGGCCAAGAGACCCAGTACTTC. This sequence encodes CASRRRTGQETQYF. The chain has TRBV7-2 and TRBJ2-5; 7 bases are a match to TRBD1. This CDR3 region has 14 residues. CDR1 is SGHTA and CDR2 is FQGNSA in the germline V gene. The V segment lost 6 bases and the J segment 1 base; nucleotides outside the gene matches: 5.

The chain links TRBV10-1 to TRBJ2-3; tentative D call: TRBD1 (5 bases). The CDR3 contains 13 residues. V was cut by 4 bases and J by 2 bases, with 7 bases left in between. Germline V CDR1 and CDR2: WNHNN, SYGVQD (reference sequence). CDR3 amino acids: CASSATATDTQYF. The CDR3 DNA is TGCGCCAGCAGTGCGACAGCCACAGATACGCAGTATTTT.

The chain has TRBV11-1 and TRBJ2-2; D is perhaps TRBD1 (6 bases). This CDR3 has 16 amino acids. Trimming took off 4 bases at V and 6 bases at J, with 18 bases between the two ends. From germline, CDR1 is SGHAT and CDR2 FQDESV (reference sequence). CDR3 sequence (DNA): TGTGCCAGCAGCTACCCGGGACAATTCTCTCCCGGGGAGCTGTTTTTT. It encodes CASSYPGQFSPGELFF.

This clonotype showed up many times. The rearrangement links TRBV20-1 to TRBJ2-5; D is undetermined. The CDR3 covers 12 residues. Trimming removed 6 bases at V and 5 bases at J, with 13 bases between. Looked up from germline, CDR1 is DFQATT and CDR2 is SNEGSKA (reference sequence). The CDR3 sequence is CSAVAGRETQYF. The CDR3 DNA follows: TGCAGTGCGGTGGCCGGACGGGAGACCCAGTACTTC.

This clonotype was counted ten times or more. The V gene is TRBV5-6, the J gene TRBJ2-1; 8 bases are a match to TRBD2. The CDR3 totals 15 residues. Germline CDR1 and CDR2: SGHDT and YYEEEE. V trimming: 1 base; J trimming: 4 bases; junction bases outside the gene matches: 4. The CDR3 here is CASSLTTSVYNEQFF. The CDR3, as DNA: TGTGCCAGCAGCTTGACGACTAGCGTGTACAATGAGCAGTTCTTC.

This rearrangement joins TRBV5-1 to TRBJ2-7; 7 positions agree with TRBD1. CDR1 SGHRS and CDR2 YFSETQ come from the germline V gene. The CDR3 is 14 amino acids. J gave up 6 bases and V 0 bases, and 6 bases lay outside the gene matches. CDR3 sequence reads: CASSLETGSREQYF. Here the CDR3 DNA reads TGCGCCAGCAGCTTGGAGACAGGGAGTCGCGAGCAGTACTTC.

This clonotype was seen more than once but under ten times. The genes are TRBV10-3 and TRBJ2-1; D may be TRBD2 (6 bases). V was cut by 0 bases and J by 3 bases, with 15 bases left in between. Germline V gene data show CDR1 as ENHRY and CDR2 as SYGVKD. There are 17 residues in the CDR3. CDR3 bases: TGTGCCATCAGTGAGTCGAACGGGCTAGCGATCTACAATGAGCAGTTCTTC. Its protein product is CAISESNGLAIYNEQFF.

The sample holds many counts of this clonotype. The chain employs TRBV7-2 and TRBJ2-3; a possible D gene is TRBD2 (6 bases). This CDR3 has 18 amino acids. Germline V gives CDR1 SGHTA, CDR2 FQGNSA. Trimming removed 4 bases from V and 0 bases from J, with 20 bases in between. In DNA, the CDR3 is TGTGCCAGCAGCTCCCGGGGGTTAGCGGCATCTAGCACAGATACGCAGTATTTT. Protein sequence: CASSSRGLAASSTDTQYF.

DNA for the CDR3: TGTGCCATCAGTAGGGACGCAAGCTCCTATAATTCACCCCTCCACTTT. As protein: CAISRDASSYNSPLHF. This chain joins TRBV10-3 and TRBJ1-6; tentative D call: TRBD1 (5 bases). This CDR3 has 16 amino acids. Per germline, CDR1 ENHRY and CDR2 SYGVKD. Trimming took 5 bases from V and 0 from J, leaving 11 bases between them.

This clonotype was counted at least ten times. The V gene is TRBV11-1, the J gene TRBJ1-2; unclear D gene. Looked up from germline, CDR1 is SGHAT and CDR2 is FQDESV (reference sequence). Trimming removed 3 bases from V and 6 bases from J, with 11 bases in between. The CDR3 has 13 residues. Written as DNA, the CDR3 is TGTGCCAGCAGCTTCAGTTCGGGGAATGGCTACACCTTC. Translating it yields CASSFSSGNGYTF.

J is TRBJ2-2 and V is TRBV2; D is tentatively TRBD1 or TRBD2 (5 bases each). Germline V CDR1 and CDR2: SNHLY, FYNNEI. There are 18 residues in the CDR3. V dropped 4 bases and J dropped 5 bases, with 23 bases sitting between them. The CDR3 protein is CASSVTRIISRVTGELFF. The CDR3 DNA follows: TGTGCCAGCAGTGTAACTAGGATTATAAGCAGGGTGACCGGGGAGCTGTTTTTT.

The sample holds many counts of this clonotype. The chain has TRBV3-1 and TRBJ1-5; D is uncertain. The CDR3 has 14 residues. Germline V gives CDR1 LGHDT, CDR2 YNNKEL (reference sequence). V was trimmed by 4 bases and J by 6 bases, leaving 13 bases between them. DNA of the CDR3: TGTGCCAGCAGCCCGGCCCTAGACGGTCAGCCCCAGCATTTT. It encodes CASSPALDGQPQHF.